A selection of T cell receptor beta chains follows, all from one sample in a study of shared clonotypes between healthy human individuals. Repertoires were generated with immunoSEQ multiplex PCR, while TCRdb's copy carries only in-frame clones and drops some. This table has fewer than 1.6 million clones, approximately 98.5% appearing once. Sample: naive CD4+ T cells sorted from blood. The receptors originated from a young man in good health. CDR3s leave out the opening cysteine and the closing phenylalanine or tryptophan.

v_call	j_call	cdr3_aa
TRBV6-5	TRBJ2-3	ASSYKGLGGTDTQY
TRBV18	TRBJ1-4	ASSPRTETNEKLF
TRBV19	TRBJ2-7	ASNKAGRGSYEQY
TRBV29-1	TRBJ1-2	SVEGNGYT
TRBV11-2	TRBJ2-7	ASSFHYEQY
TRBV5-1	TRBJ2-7	ASSPGQGPLSYEQY
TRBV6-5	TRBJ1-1	ASSYAGTEAF
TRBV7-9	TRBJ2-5	ASSLRRETQY
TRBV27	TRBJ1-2	ASSVRGQDGYT
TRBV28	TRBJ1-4	ATVMAGGRNEKLF
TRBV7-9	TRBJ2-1	ASSLGGHAASYNEQF
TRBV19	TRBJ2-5	ASMTSRGQGTQY
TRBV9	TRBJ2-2	ASSVGLALNTGELF
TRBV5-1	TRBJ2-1	ASSLAQNRGNEQF
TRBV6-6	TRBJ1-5	ASKKGDRSNQPQH
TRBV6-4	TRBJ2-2	ASSDRAYTGELF
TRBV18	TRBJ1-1	ASSPVLTEAF
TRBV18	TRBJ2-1	ASSRRNNEQF
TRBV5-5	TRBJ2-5	ASGRTEHQETQY
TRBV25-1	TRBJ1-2	ASSKTGGSGLGHGYT
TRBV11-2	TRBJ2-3	ASSLDQVGTDTQY
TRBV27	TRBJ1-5	ASSFRGSNQPQH
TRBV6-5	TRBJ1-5	ASSSKTGGNQPQH
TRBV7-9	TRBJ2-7	ASSSTLDRVGTYEQY
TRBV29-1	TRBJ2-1	SVLGGRGYNEQF
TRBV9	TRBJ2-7	ASSLDHTPYEQY
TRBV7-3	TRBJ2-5	ASSLAGAGETQY
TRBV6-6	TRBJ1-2	ASSYLDRGPHYGYT
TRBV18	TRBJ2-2	ASSPWRHGGSGELF
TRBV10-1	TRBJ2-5	ASSESDGYQETQY
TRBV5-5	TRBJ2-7	ASSFGVTNEQY
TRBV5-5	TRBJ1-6	ASSTIEISPLH
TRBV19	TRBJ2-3	ASSSLAASTDTQY
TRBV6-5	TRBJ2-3	ASSYWVSGKTDTQY
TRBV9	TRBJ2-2	ASSVVTSGMGTGELF
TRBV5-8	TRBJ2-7	ASSLGGEQY
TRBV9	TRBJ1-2	ASSTRLQGDGYT
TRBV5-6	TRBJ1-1	ASSLELGQNTEAF
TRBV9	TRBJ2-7	ASSGGLAGTPPYDEQY
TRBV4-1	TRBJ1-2	ASSQGDRDNRGYT
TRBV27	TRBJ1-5	ASSFPRVRGYSNQPQH
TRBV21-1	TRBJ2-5	ASSKGGLDRGQETQY
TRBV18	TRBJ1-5	ASSPWGTGGHQPQH
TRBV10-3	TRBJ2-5	AIRGSGETQY
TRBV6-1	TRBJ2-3	ASNALSLDTQY